Listed below are T cell receptor beta chains from one sample, sequenced in a study of Ad26.COV2.S vaccination and SARS-CoV-2 variants. The protocol was immunoSEQ multiplex PCR, while the TCRdb copy is restricted to in-frame clones and leaves out a portion. The table shows about 680,000 clones, with roughly 90% occurring only once. The input for sequencing was peripheral blood, taken in a trial of Ad26.COV2.S vaccine versus placebo. The receptors originated from a person aged 18-60 years who received the Ad26.COV2.S COVID-19 vaccine or a placebo. CDR3s include the opening cysteine and the closing phenylalanine or tryptophan. Fields, in order: J gene, clone size, D gene, V gene, CDR3 protein, CDR3 DNA. The D gene is left open where the match is weak. Clone size is not always given. Where it is, it says once, few, many or a class for expanded clones.

J gene: TRBJ1-3; clone size: NA; D gene: NA; V gene: TRBV10-3; CDR3 protein: CAIRTGQPGTSGNTIYF; CDR3 DNA: TGTGCCATCAGGACAGGACAGCCGGGGACCTCTGGAAACACCATATATTTT
J gene: TRBJ1-2; clone size: NA; D gene: TRBD1; V gene: TRBV10-3; CDR3 protein: CAINSGQGNNYGYTF; CDR3 DNA: TGTGCCATCAATTCGGGACAGGGAAATAACTATGGCTACACCTTC
J gene: TRBJ1-4; clone size: NA; D gene: NA; V gene: TRBV4-1; CDR3 protein: CASSQVRVRREANEKLFF; CDR3 DNA: TGCGCCAGCAGCCAAGTTCGGGTAAGAAGGGAGGCCAATGAAAAACTGTTTTTT
J gene: TRBJ2-2; clone size: NA; D gene: TRBD2; V gene: TRBV19; CDR3 protein: CATLAGENTGELFF; CDR3 DNA: TGTGCCACCCTCGCGGGAGAGAACACCGGGGAGCTGTTTTTT
J gene: TRBJ2-2; clone size: once; D gene: NA; V gene: TRBV6-4; CDR3 protein: CASSDSSRAAAGELFF; CDR3 DNA: TGTGCCAGCAGTGACTCGAGCAGGGCCGCCGCCGGGGAGCTGTTTTTT
J gene: TRBJ1-2; clone size: NA; D gene: NA; V gene: TRBV3-1/TRBV3-2; CDR3 protein: CASSPQGLDGYTF; CDR3 DNA: TGTGCCAGCAGTCCCCAGGGGTTGGATGGCTACACCTTC
J gene: TRBJ1-2; clone size: NA; D gene: NA; V gene: TRBV6-5; CDR3 protein: CASSDSYGYTF; CDR3 DNA: TGTGCCAGCAGCGACAGCTATGGCTACACCTTC
J gene: TRBJ2-2; clone size: once; D gene: TRBD1; V gene: TRBV19; CDR3 protein: CASSIGTVGELFF; CDR3 DNA: TGTGCCAGTAGTATCGGGACAGTCGGGGAGCTGTTTTTT
J gene: TRBJ2-2; clone size: once; D gene: TRBD2; V gene: TRBV5-1; CDR3 protein: CASSPRTRRNTGELFF; CDR3 DNA: TGCGCCAGCAGCCCCCGGACTAGGCGGAACACCGGGGAGCTGTTTTTT
J gene: TRBJ2-7; clone size: once; D gene: TRBD1; V gene: TRBV29-1; CDR3 protein: CSVAGTANNKQYF; CDR3 DNA: TGCAGCGTTGCCGGGACAGCCAATAACAAGCAGTACTTC
J gene: TRBJ1-1; clone size: NA; D gene: NA; V gene: TRBV30; CDR3 protein: CAWKDTWNTEAFF; CDR3 DNA: TGTGCCTGGAAGGACACTTGGAACACTGAAGCTTTCTTT
J gene: TRBJ2-2; clone size: NA; D gene: TRBD2; V gene: TRBV27; CDR3 protein: CASSFWQTSGRRDTGELFF; CDR3 DNA: TGTGCCAGCAGTTTTTGGCAGACTAGCGGGAGAAGGGACACCGGGGAGCTGTTTTTT
J gene: TRBJ2-5; clone size: NA; D gene: TRBD1; V gene: TRBV3-1/TRBV3-2; CDR3 protein: CASSPRGQGALETQYF; CDR3 DNA: TGTGCCAGCAGCCCCCGGGGACAGGGGGCTTTGGAGACCCAGTACTTC
J gene: TRBJ2-7; clone size: NA; D gene: NA; V gene: TRBV6-2/TRBV6-3; CDR3 protein: CASSLLSDSSEQYF; CDR3 DNA: TGTGCCAGCAGTCTGTTGTCAGATTCGTCCGAGCAGTACTTC
J gene: TRBJ2-7; clone size: few; D gene: TRBD1; V gene: TRBV4-2; CDR3 protein: CASSQTGTGFYEQYF; CDR3 DNA: TGTGCCAGCAGCCAGACCGGGACAGGTTTCTACGAGCAGTACTTC
J gene: TRBJ2-5; clone size: NA; D gene: TRBD1; V gene: TRBV5-8; CDR3 protein: CASSGGQGRETQYF; CDR3 DNA: TGTGCCAGCAGCGGCGGACAGGGGAGGGAGACCCAGTACTTC
J gene: TRBJ2-5; clone size: NA; D gene: NA; V gene: TRBV6-6; CDR3 protein: CASSKWETQYF; CDR3 DNA: TGTGCCAGCAGCAAATGGGAGACCCAGTACTTC
J gene: TRBJ2-2; clone size: NA; D gene: NA; V gene: TRBV7-3; CDR3 protein: CASSTDSYNTGELFF; CDR3 DNA: TGTGCCAGCAGTACCGACAGCTACAACACCGGGGAGCTGTTTTTT
J gene: TRBJ1-5; clone size: NA; D gene: NA; V gene: TRBV6-6; CDR3 protein: CASSYQGGQPQHF; CDR3 DNA: TGTGCCAGCAGTTACCAGGGAGGACAGCCCCAGCATTTT
J gene: TRBJ2-1; clone size: NA; D gene: TRBD2; V gene: TRBV10-1; CDR3 protein: CASIPKAGPSDNEQFF; CDR3 DNA: TGCGCCAGCATTCCAAAAGCGGGGCCATCTGACAATGAGCAGTTCTTC
J gene: TRBJ1-2; clone size: NA; D gene: NA; V gene: TRBV27; CDR3 protein: CASSFGGQGYGYTF; CDR3 DNA: TGTGCCAGCAGTTTTGGGGGACAAGGCTATGGCTACACCTTC
J gene: TRBJ2-1; clone size: NA; D gene: TRBD2; V gene: TRBV10-3; CDR3 protein: CAIRREGPTYNEQFF; CDR3 DNA: TGTGCCATCCGGCGGGAGGGCCCCACCTACAATGAGCAGTTCTTC
J gene: TRBJ1-1; clone size: NA; D gene: TRBD1; V gene: TRBV9; CDR3 protein: CASSVVGQAGTEAFF; CDR3 DNA: TGTGCCAGCAGCGTAGTGGGACAGGCGGGCACTGAAGCTTTCTTT
J gene: TRBJ1-1; clone size: once; D gene: TRBD1; V gene: TRBV12-3/TRBV12-4; CDR3 protein: CASSGDRRTEAFF; CDR3 DNA: TGTGCCAGCAGTGGGGACAGGAGGACTGAAGCTTTCTTT
J gene: TRBJ1-1; clone size: NA; D gene: NA; V gene: TRBV6-5; CDR3 protein: CASSFAPWGNNTEAFF; CDR3 DNA: TGTGCCAGCAGTTTCGCTCCCTGGGGAAACAACACTGAAGCTTTCTTT
J gene: TRBJ2-3; clone size: few; D gene: NA; V gene: TRBV1; CDR3 protein: CTSELAGGTDTQYF; CDR3 DNA: TGCACCAGCGAACTAGCGGGGGGGACAGATACGCAGTATTTT
J gene: TRBJ1-1; clone size: NA; D gene: NA; V gene: TRBV6-5; CDR3 protein: CAIRFRGTTNTEAFF; CDR3 DNA: TGTGCCATACGTTTCCGCGGGACAACGAACACTGAAGCTTTCTTT
J gene: TRBJ2-5; clone size: NA; D gene: TRBD1; V gene: TRBV5-6; CDR3 protein: CASSPDRGRVWGETQYF; CDR3 DNA: TGTGCCAGCAGCCCTGACAGGGGGCGCGTTTGGGGAGAGACCCAGTACTTC
J gene: TRBJ2-1; clone size: NA; D gene: NA; V gene: TRBV11-2; CDR3 protein: CASSLPPQGRFSNEQFF; CDR3 DNA: TGTGCCAGCAGCTTGCCCCCCCAGGGGCGCTTCAGCAATGAGCAGTTCTTC
J gene: TRBJ2-2; clone size: NA; D gene: NA; V gene: TRBV4-2; CDR3 protein: CASSQVGGTAGELFF; CDR3 DNA: TGTGCCAGCAGCCAAGTAGGGGGTACTGCCGGGGAGCTGTTTTTT
J gene: TRBJ1-3; clone size: NA; D gene: NA; V gene: TRBV7-9; CDR3 protein: CASSPRRASGGNTIYF; CDR3 DNA: TGTGCCAGCAGCCCGAGACGGGCTTCAGGTGGAAACACCATATATTTT
J gene: TRBJ2-3; clone size: NA; D gene: TRBD2; V gene: TRBV7-9; CDR3 protein: CASSLVLAGDTDTQYF; CDR3 DNA: TGTGCCAGCAGCTTAGTACTAGCGGGGGACACAGATACGCAGTATTTT
J gene: TRBJ2-4; clone size: NA; D gene: NA; V gene: TRBV24-1; CDR3 protein: CATSDDGTAGKNIQYF; CDR3 DNA: TGTGCCACCAGTGATGACGGGACAGCGGGAAAAAACATTCAGTACTTC
J gene: TRBJ2-2; clone size: NA; D gene: TRBD1; V gene: TRBV7-3; CDR3 protein: CASRKGTENTGELFF; CDR3 DNA: TGTGCCAGCAGGAAGGGGACAGAGAACACCGGGGAGCTGTTTTTT
J gene: TRBJ2-7; clone size: NA; D gene: TRBD2; V gene: TRBV7-8; CDR3 protein: CASSLAGTSGLWEQYF; CDR3 DNA: TGTGCCAGCAGCTTAGCGGGGACTAGCGGCCTTTGGGAGCAGTACTTC
J gene: TRBJ1-1; clone size: NA; D gene: NA; V gene: TRBV6-2/TRBV6-3; CDR3 protein: CASSWGGYGTSEAFF; CDR3 DNA: TGTGCCAGCAGTTGGGGGGGGTATGGGACATCAGAAGCTTTCTTT
J gene: TRBJ2-3; clone size: NA; D gene: NA; V gene: TRBV6-2/TRBV6-3; CDR3 protein: CASSYATTGTDTQYF; CDR3 DNA: TGTGCCAGCAGTTACGCTACTACTGGGACAGATACGCAGTATTTT
J gene: TRBJ2-3; clone size: NA; D gene: NA; V gene: TRBV5-6; CDR3 protein: CASSPILGSNTDTQYF; CDR3 DNA: TGTGCCAGCAGCCCCATACTAGGGTCTAACACAGATACGCAGTATTTT
J gene: TRBJ2-7; clone size: NA; D gene: NA; V gene: TRBV14; CDR3 protein: CASSQDFRELSYEQYF; CDR3 DNA: TGTGCCAGCAGCCAAGATTTCAGGGAGCTCTCCTACGAGCAGTACTTC
J gene: TRBJ1-2; clone size: NA; D gene: TRBD1; V gene: TRBV2; CDR3 protein: CASGTGYGYTF; CDR3 DNA: TGTGCCAGCGGGACAGGCTATGGCTACACCTTC
J gene: TRBJ2-1; clone size: NA; D gene: NA; V gene: TRBV30; CDR3 protein: CAWSVRVSSYNEQFF; CDR3 DNA: TGTGCCTGGAGTGTAAGAGTCAGCTCCTACAATGAGCAGTTCTTC
J gene: TRBJ1-2; clone size: once; D gene: NA; V gene: TRBV14; CDR3 protein: CASSPGGRPYYGYTF; CDR3 DNA: TGTGCCAGCAGCCCGGGAGGGAGGCCCTACTATGGCTACACCTTC
J gene: TRBJ2-7; clone size: NA; D gene: TRBD2; V gene: TRBV7-2; CDR3 protein: CASSLGDYALGQYF; CDR3 DNA: TGTGCCAGCAGCTTAGGGGACTACGCCTTGGGGCAGTACTTC
J gene: TRBJ1-4; clone size: NA; D gene: TRBD1; V gene: TRBV20-1; CDR3 protein: CSASRTGAGGLGLEKLFF; CDR3 DNA: TGCAGTGCTAGTCGGACAGGGGCCGGGGGCTTGGGTCTCGAAAAACTGTTTTTT
J gene: TRBJ2-1; clone size: once; D gene: NA; V gene: TRBV5-1; CDR3 protein: CASNTDGRIEQFF; CDR3 DNA: TGCGCCAGCAACACAGACGGACGGATTGAGCAGTTCTTC
J gene: TRBJ1-2; clone size: NA; D gene: NA; V gene: TRBV7-9; CDR3 protein: CASSSTATNYGYTF; CDR3 DNA: TGTGCCAGCAGCTCGACAGCCACTAACTATGGCTACACCTTC
J gene: TRBJ2-3; clone size: once; D gene: NA; V gene: TRBV20-1; CDR3 protein: CSAKGGDTQYF; CDR3 DNA: TGCAGTGCTAAAGGAGGGGATACGCAGTATTTT
J gene: TRBJ2-3; clone size: NA; D gene: TRBD2; V gene: TRBV5-1; CDR3 protein: CASSSLGSAGGSLSDTQYF; CDR3 DNA: TGCGCCAGCAGCTCCTTGGGGTCGGCGGGGGGATCCTTGTCAGATACGCAGTATTTT
J gene: TRBJ1-3; clone size: NA; D gene: NA; V gene: TRBV5-1; CDR3 protein: CASSLYGGSSGNTIYF; CDR3 DNA: TGCGCCAGCAGCCTCTACGGGGGGAGCTCTGGAAACACCATATATTTT
J gene: TRBJ1-5; clone size: NA; D gene: NA; V gene: TRBV15; CDR3 protein: CATSRDLQGHQPQHF; CDR3 DNA: TGTGCCACCAGCAGAGATCTACAGGGTCATCAGCCCCAGCATTTT
J gene: TRBJ2-2; clone size: NA; D gene: TRBD1; V gene: TRBV4-1; CDR3 protein: CASRRSPGQDGTGELFF; CDR3 DNA: TGCGCCAGCAGACGATCGCCGGGACAGGATGGCACCGGGGAGCTGTTTTTT
J gene: TRBJ2-7; clone size: NA; D gene: NA; V gene: TRBV7-8; CDR3 protein: CASSLGRSYEQYF; CDR3 DNA: TGTGCCAGCAGCTTAGGACGGAGCTACGAGCAGTACTTC
J gene: TRBJ1-2; clone size: NA; D gene: TRBD1; V gene: TRBV7-9; CDR3 protein: CASSKGQGDGYTF; CDR3 DNA: TGTGCCAGCAGCAAGGGACAGGGGGATGGCTACACCTTC